A single sample gave rise to the 15 T cell receptor beta chains below, sequenced in a study of identical twins. TCRdb reprocessed the 5' RACE reads with MiXCR, giving one entry per CDR3 protein. The sample contains just under 650,000 distinct CDR3 sequences, under 8.5% of which appear only once. This same sample was also taken into another study, of yellow fever vaccine responses in identical twins.

Sequencing input: PBMCs. The receptor set was obtained from a woman younger than 30 in good health.

A few counts support this clonotype. The chain couples TRBV6-5 to TRBJ1-6, with D tentatively TRBD1 (5 bases). CDR3 length equals 14 residues. V shed 2 bases and J shed 8 bases, with 10 bases lying between them. Looked up from germline, CDR1 is MNHEY and CDR2 is SVGAGI. The CDR3 is CASSYGTDYSPLHF. The CDR3 coding sequence is TGTGCCAGCAGTTACGGGACGGACTATTCACCCCTCCACTTT.

This clonotype was recorded at least ten times. The rearrangement uses TRBV6-5 and TRBJ2-7; no reliable D call. Germline CDR1 is MNHEY and CDR2 is SVGAGI. This CDR3 spans 14 amino acids. V shed 5 bases and J shed 4 bases, with 15 bases lying between them. The CDR3 loop is CASSHERQEYEQYV. In DNA form, the CDR3 reads TGTGCCAGCAGTCACGAACGACAAGAGTACGAGCAGTACGTC.

This clonotype was counted many times. Here the CDR3 DNA reads TGCAGCGTTGTAACGCAATTTTGGGGCAATGAGCAGTTCTTC. Residues: CSVVTQFWGNEQFF. This chain joins TRBV29-1 and TRBJ2-1; D is unclear. The CDR3 is made up of 14 amino acids. V shed 4 bases and J shed 6 bases, with 16 bases lying between them. Germline loops: CDR1 SQVTM, CDR2 ANQGSEA.

This clonotype was observed a handful of times. V gene TRBV3-1 combines with J gene TRBJ2-5; D gene uncertain. V was pared by 6 bases and J by 2 bases, with 13 bases between. Germline V CDR1 and CDR2: LGHDT, YNNKEL (reference sequence). The CDR3 runs 14 residues. CDR3 sequence: CASRTTSGQETQYF. The DNA for the CDR3 is TGTGCCAGCAGGACAACCTCAGGTCAAGAGACCCAGTACTTC.

V usage is TRBV6-1 and J usage is TRBJ2-1, with D maybe TRBD2 (5 bases). The V gene's germline CDR1 is MNHNS and CDR2 SASEGT. The CDR3 contains 13 residues. V was cut by 7 bases and J by 7 bases, with 14 bases left in between. The CDR3, as DNA: TGTGCCAGCAATAAACTAGGCGGGAATGAGCAGTTCTTC. Protein: CASNKLGGNEQFF.

This clonotype was seen only a few times. V gene TRBV6-1 combines with J gene TRBJ2-7; TRBD2 matches at 8 bases. With V trimmed by 5 bases and J by 4 bases, 7 bases remained unmatched. The CDR3 covers 14 residues. The germline CDR1 and CDR2 sequences are MNHNS and SASEGT. As DNA, the CDR3 is TGTGCCAGCAGTAGCCCGGGGGGGAGGTACGAGCAGTACTTC. Protein product: CASSSPGGRYEQYF.

V gene TRBV24-1 combines with J gene TRBJ2-2, with TRBD2 matching over 8 bases. The CDR3 consists of 20 residues. After removal of 5 bases from V and 0 bases from J, the junction contained 16 bases not matched to a gene. Germline CDR1 and CDR2: KGHDR and SFDVKD. CDR3 sequence reads: CATSVTSLAGRTANTGELFF. CDR3 nucleotides: TGTGCCACCAGTGTAACGTCCTTAGCGGGACGTACCGCGAACACCGGGGAGCTGTTTTTT.

Only a few counts were recorded for this clonotype. The chain joins TRBV5-4 to TRBJ2-2; TRBD2 matches at 13 bases. Trimming took 4 bases from V and 4 from J; bases not matched to a gene: 7. The CDR3 sequence is 17 residues long. Per germline, CDR1 SGHNT and CDR2 YYREEE (reference sequence). CDR3 nucleotide sequence: TGTGCCAGCAGCCCGGGGACTAGCGGGGCGGTCACCGGGGAGCTGTTTTTT. Translated, it gives CASSPGTSGAVTGELFF.

This clonotype occurred many times. The gene calls are TRBV5-1 and TRBJ1-5; perhaps TRBD1 as D (5 bases). The germline V gene has CDR1 SGHRS and CDR2 YFSETQ. The CDR3 contains 15 residues. Trimming took off 1 base at V and 3 bases at J, with 11 bases between the two ends. The CDR3 loop is CASSLNGQDNQPQHF. The CDR3 DNA follows: TGCGCCAGCAGCTTGAATGGACAAGACAATCAGCCCCAGCATTTT. Combining the CDR3 with reference TRBV5-1 and TRBJ1-5 gives the whole variable domain KAGVTQTPRYLIKTRGQQVTLSCSPISGHRSVSWYQQTPGQGLQFLFEYFSETQRNKGNFPGRFSGRQFSNSRSEMNVSTLELGDSALYLCASSLNGQDNQPQHFGDGTRLSIL.

This clonotype showed up many times. The V gene is TRBV15, the J gene TRBJ2-7; 7 bases are a match to TRBD1. Germline assignment: CDR1 LNHNV and CDR2 YYDKDF (reference sequence). V lost 3 bases and J lost 4; bases outside the gene matches: 6. The CDR3 totals 14 residues. The CDR3: CATSRDGTAYEQYF. The CDR3 nucleotides read TGTGCCACCAGCAGGGACGGGACAGCATACGAGCAGTACTTC.

This clonotype was observed many times. The chain combines TRBV9 with TRBJ2-1, with D perhaps given as TRBD1 or TRBD2 (5 bases each). The germline V gene has CDR1 SGDLS and CDR2 YYNGEE. Trimming left V 2 bases short and J 7 bases short, with 22 bases between. The CDR3 covers 17 residues. The CDR3 spells CASSVSVGGGNWNEQFF. The CDR3 DNA sequence: TGTGCCAGCAGCGTTAGCGTCGGTGGGGGTAACTGGAATGAGCAGTTCTTC.

This clonotype showed up just a few times. The gene calls are TRBV29-1 and TRBJ2-1, with 9 bases aligning to TRBD1. V dropped 5 bases and J dropped 4; count of bases not matched to a gene: 6. The CDR3 totals 14 residues. The germline V gene encodes CDR1 SQVTM and CDR2 ANQGSEA. The CDR3 here is CSVIRDRDYNEQFF. In nucleotides, the CDR3 is TGCAGCGTTATCCGGGACAGGGATTACAATGAGCAGTTCTTC.

A few counts support this clonotype. V and J are TRBV12-3 or TRBV12-4 and TRBJ2-1, with D unresolved. The CDR3 has 13 amino acids. V was cut by 8 bases and J by 0 bases, with 8 bases left in between. The CDR3 sequence is CASRINSYNEQFF. CDR3 in DNA: TGTGCCAGCCGGATCAACTCCTACAATGAGCAGTTCTTC.

Note on this clonotype: One junction end disagrees with the germline gene, perhaps due to a read error. This rearrangement joins TRBV18 to TRBJ2-7; D ambiguous. The CDR3 covers 16 residues. CDR1 is KGHSH and CDR2 is LQKENI in the germline V gene. The CDR3 reads CASSPYEASMSYEQHF. The CDR3 DNA follows: TGTGCCAGCTCACCATACGAGGCTTCTATGTCCTACGAGCAGCACTTC.

This clonotype was detected many times. The gene calls are TRBV5-1 and TRBJ2-7; D perhaps matches TRBD2 (6 bases). CDR3 length equals 14 residues. Deletions cut 0 bases from V and 4 bases from J, with 11 bases between. Germline assignment: CDR1 SGHRS and CDR2 YFSETQ. The CDR3 region is CASSLGAGLYEQYF. CDR3 DNA: TGCGCCAGCAGCTTGGGCGCGGGGTTGTACGAGCAGTACTTC.